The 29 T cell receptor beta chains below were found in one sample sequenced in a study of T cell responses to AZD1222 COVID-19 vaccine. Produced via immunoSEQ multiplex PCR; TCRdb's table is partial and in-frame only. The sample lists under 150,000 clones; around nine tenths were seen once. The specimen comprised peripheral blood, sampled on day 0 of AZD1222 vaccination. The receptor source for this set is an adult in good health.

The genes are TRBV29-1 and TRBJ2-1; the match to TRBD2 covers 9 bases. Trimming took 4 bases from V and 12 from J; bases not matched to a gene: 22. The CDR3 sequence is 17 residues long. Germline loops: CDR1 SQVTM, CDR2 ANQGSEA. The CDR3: CSVGRSVRLADNVVQFF. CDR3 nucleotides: TGCAGCGTTGGAAGGTCGGTACGACTAGCGGATAATGTGGTGCAGTTCTTC.

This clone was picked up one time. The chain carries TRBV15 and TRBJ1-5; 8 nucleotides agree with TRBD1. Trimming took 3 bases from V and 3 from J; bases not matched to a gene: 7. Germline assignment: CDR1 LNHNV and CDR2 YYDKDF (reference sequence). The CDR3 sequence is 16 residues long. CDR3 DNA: TGTGCCACCAGCAGGGGGGGACAGGCCTACAATCAGCCCCAGCATTTT. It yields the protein CATSRGGQAYNQPQHF.

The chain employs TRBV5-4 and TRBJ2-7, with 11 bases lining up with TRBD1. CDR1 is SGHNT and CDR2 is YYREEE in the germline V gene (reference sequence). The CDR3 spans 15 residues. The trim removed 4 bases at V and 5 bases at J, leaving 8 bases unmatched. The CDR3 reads CASSQAGTGGNEQYF. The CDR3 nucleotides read TGTGCCAGCAGCCAAGCCGGGACAGGGGGAAACGAGCAGTACTTC. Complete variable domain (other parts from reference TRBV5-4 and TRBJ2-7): ETGVTQSPTHLIKTRGQQVTLRCSSQSGHNTVSWYQQALGQGPQFIFQYYREEENGRGNFPPRFSGLQFPNYSSELNVNALELDDSALYLCASSQAGTGGNEQYFGPGTRLTVT.

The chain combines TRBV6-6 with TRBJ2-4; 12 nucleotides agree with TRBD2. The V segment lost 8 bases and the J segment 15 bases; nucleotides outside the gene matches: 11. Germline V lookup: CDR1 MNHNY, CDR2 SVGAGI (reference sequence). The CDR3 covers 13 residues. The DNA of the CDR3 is TGTGCCAGCGAGGGGACTAGCGGGTTTGGGCCGTACTTC. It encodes CASEGTSGFGPYF.

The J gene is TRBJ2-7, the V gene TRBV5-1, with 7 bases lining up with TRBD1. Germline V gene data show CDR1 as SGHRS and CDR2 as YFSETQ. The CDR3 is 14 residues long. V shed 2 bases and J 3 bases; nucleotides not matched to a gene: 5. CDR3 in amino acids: CASSLRTGDYEQYF. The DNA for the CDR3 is TGCGCCAGCAGCTTACGGACAGGAGACTACGAGCAGTACTTC.

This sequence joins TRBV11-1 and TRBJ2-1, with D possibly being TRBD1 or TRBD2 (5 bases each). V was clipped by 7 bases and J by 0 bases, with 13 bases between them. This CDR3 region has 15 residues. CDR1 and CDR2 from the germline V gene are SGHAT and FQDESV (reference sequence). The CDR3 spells CASKQGTSSYNEQFF. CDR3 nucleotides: TGTGCCAGCAAGCAGGGTACTAGCTCCTACAATGAGCAGTTCTTC. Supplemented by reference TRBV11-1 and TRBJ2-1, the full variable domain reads EAEVAQSPRYKITEKSQAVAFWCDPISGHATLYWYRQILGQGPELLVQFQDESVVDDSQLPKDRFSAERLKGVDSTLKIQPAELGDSAMYLCASKQGTSSYNEQFFGPGTRLTVL.

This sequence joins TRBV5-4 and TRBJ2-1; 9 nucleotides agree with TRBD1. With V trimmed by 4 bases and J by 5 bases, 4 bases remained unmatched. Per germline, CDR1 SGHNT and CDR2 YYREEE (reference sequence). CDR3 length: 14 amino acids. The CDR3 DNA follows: TGTGCCAGCAGCCCACAGGGGGCCAACAATGAGCAGTTCTTC. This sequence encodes CASSPQGANNEQFF.

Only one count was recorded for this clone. CDR3: CASSGGYSTEKLFF. The CDR3 DNA is TGTGCCAGCAGCGGCGGTTATAGTACTGAAAAACTGTTTTTT. The V and J genes are TRBV9 and TRBJ1-4; D is ambiguous. Germline-derived CDR1 and CDR2 are SGDLS and YYNGEE. This CDR3 region has 14 residues. Trimming took 3 bases from V and 7 from J, leaving 13 bases between them. Filled out from reference TRBV9 and TRBJ1-4, the complete variable domain reads DSGVTQTPKHLITATGQRVTLRCSPRSGDLSVYWYQQSLDQGLQFLIQYYNGEERAKGNILERFSAQQFPDLHSELNLSSLELGDSALYFCASSGGYSTEKLFFGSGTQLSVL.

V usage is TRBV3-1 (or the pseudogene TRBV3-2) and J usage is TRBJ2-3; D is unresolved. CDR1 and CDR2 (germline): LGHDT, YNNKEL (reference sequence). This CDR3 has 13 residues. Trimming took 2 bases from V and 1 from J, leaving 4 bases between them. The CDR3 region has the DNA TGTGCCAGCAGCCAAAGCGGCACAGATACGCAGTATTTT. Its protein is CASSQSGTDTQYF.

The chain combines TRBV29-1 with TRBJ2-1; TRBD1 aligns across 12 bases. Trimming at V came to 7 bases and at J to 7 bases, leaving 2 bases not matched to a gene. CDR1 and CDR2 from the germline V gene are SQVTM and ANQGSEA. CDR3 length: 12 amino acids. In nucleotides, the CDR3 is TGCAGCGGGGGACAGGGGGCAAATGAGCAGTTCTTC. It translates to CSGGQGANEQFF.

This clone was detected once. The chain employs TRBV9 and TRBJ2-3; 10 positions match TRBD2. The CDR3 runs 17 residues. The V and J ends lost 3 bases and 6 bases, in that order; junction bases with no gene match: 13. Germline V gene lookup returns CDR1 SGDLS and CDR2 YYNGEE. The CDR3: CASSGGTSEDYADTQYF. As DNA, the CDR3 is TGTGCCAGCAGCGGGGGGACTAGCGAGGATTATGCGGATACGCAGTATTTT.

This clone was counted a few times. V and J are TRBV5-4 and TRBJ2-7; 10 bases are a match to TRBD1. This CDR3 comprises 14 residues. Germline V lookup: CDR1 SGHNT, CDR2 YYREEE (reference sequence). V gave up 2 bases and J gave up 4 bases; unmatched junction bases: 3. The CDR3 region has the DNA TGTGCCAGCAGCTTCCGGGACAGGGGTTACGAGCAGTACTTC. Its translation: CASSFRDRGYEQYF.

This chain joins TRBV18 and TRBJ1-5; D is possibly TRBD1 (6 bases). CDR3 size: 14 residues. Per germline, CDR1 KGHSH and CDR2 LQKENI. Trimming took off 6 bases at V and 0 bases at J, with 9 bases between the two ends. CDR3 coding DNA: TGTGCCAGCTCGACAGGCTATAGCAATCAGCCCCAGCATTTT. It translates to CASSTGYSNQPQHF.

The CDR3 protein is CASASSGLAGDTQYF. DNA for the CDR3: TGTGCTAGTGCCTCATCGGGACTAGCGGGAGATACGCAGTATTTT. The chain employs TRBV12-5 and TRBJ2-3, with TRBD2 identical over 12 bases. Germline values: CDR1 LGHNT, CDR2 FRNRAP. This CDR3 comprises 15 residues. Trimming at V came to 7 bases and at J to 5 bases, leaving 7 bases not matched to a gene.

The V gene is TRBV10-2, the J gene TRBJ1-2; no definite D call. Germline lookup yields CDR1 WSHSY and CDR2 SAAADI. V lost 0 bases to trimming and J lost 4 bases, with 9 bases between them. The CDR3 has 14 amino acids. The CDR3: CASSESGRVYGYTF. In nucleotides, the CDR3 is TGCGCCAGCAGTGAGTCCGGACGGGTCTATGGCTACACCTTC.

The CDR3 is CASSLAENTEAFF. CDR3 coding DNA: TGTGCCAGCAGCTTAGCAGAGAACACTGAAGCTTTCTTT. V and J are TRBV7-7 and TRBJ1-1; D remains unclear. There are 13 residues in the CDR3. Germline loops: CDR1 SSHAT, CDR2 FNYEAQ (reference sequence). Trimming pared 0 bases from V and 1 base from J, leaving 3 bases between.

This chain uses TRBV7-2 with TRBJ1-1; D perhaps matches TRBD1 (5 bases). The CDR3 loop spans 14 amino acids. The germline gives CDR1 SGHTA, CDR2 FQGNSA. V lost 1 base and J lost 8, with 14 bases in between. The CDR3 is CASSLGGGTREAFF. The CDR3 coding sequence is TGTGCCAGCAGCTTAGGGGGGGGAACCCGGGAAGCTTTCTTT. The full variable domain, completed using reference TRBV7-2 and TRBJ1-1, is GAGVSQSPSNKVTEKGKDVELRCDPISGHTALYWYRQSLGQGLEFLIYFQGNSAPDKSGLPSDRFSAERTGGSVSTLTIQRTQQEDSAVYLCASSLGGGTREAFFGQGTRLTVV.

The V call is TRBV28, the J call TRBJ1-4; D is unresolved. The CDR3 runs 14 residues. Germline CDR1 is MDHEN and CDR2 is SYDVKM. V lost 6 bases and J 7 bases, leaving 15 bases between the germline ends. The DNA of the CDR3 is TGTGCCAGCAGAAACTGGAGGGTGGGTGAAAAACTGTTTTTT. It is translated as CASRNWRVGEKLFF.

The CDR3 coding sequence is TGTGCCAGCAGCCGAGATAGCGGGAGTGGGAACGAGCAGTACTTC. This codes for CASSRDSGSGNEQYF. V usage is TRBV3-1 (or the pseudogene TRBV3-2) and J usage is TRBJ2-7, with TRBD2 matching over 9 bases. The germline gives CDR1 LGHDT, CDR2 YNNKEL (reference sequence). V lost 4 bases, J lost 5 bases, and 9 bases stayed unmatched. The CDR3 extends over 15 amino acids.

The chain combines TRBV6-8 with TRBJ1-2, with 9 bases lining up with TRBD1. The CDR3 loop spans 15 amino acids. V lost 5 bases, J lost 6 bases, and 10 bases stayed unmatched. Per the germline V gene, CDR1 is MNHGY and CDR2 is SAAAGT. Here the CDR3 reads CASSAPQGARNGYTF. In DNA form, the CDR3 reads TGTGCCAGCAGTGCCCCACAGGGGGCGAGGAATGGCTACACCTTC.

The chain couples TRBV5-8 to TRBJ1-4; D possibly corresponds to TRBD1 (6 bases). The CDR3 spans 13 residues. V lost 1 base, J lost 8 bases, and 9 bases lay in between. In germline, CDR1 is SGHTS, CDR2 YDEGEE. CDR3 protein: CASSLTGLEKLFF. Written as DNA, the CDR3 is TGTGCCAGCAGCTTGACAGGGCTCGAAAAACTGTTTTTT.

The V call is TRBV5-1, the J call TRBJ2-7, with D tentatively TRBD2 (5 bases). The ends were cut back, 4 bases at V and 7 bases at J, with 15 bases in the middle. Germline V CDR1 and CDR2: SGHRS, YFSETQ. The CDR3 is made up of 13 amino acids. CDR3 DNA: TGCGCCAGCAGCGGGAGACGGGGTTCGGAGCAGTACTTC. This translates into CASSGRRGSEQYF.

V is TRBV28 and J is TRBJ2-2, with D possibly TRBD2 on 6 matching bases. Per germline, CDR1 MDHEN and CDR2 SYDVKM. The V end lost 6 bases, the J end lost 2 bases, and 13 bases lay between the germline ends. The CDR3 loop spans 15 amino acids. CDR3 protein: CASRKMRGNTGELFF. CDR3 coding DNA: TGTGCCAGCAGAAAAATGCGGGGAAACACCGGGGAGCTGTTTTTT.

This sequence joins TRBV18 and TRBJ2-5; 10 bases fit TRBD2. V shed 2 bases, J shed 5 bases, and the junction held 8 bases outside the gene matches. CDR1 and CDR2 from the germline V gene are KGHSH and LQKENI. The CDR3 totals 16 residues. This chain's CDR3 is CASSPLSSGSGETQYF. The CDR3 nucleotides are TGTGCCAGCTCACCATTGTCTAGCGGGAGTGGGGAGACCCAGTACTTC.

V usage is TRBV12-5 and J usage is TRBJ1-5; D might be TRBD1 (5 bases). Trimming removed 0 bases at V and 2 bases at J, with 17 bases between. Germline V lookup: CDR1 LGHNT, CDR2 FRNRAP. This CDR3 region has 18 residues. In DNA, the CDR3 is TGTGCTAGTGGTTTGGTACTTGGGACCCCGGGAGGCAATCAGCCCCAGCATTTT. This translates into CASGLVLGTPGGNQPQHF.

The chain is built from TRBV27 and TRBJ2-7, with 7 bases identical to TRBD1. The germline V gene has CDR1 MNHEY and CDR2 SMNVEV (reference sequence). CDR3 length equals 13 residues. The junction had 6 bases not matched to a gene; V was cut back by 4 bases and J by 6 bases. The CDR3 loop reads CASSSRQGSEQYF. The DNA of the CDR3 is TGTGCCAGCAGTTCCAGACAGGGTAGCGAGCAGTACTTC.

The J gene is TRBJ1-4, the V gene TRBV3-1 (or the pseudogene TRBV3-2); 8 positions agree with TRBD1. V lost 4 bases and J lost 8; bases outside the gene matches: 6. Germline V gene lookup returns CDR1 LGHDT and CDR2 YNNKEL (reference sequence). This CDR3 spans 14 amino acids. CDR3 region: CASSPGTGGEKLFF. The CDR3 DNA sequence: TGTGCCAGCAGCCCCGGGACAGGAGGCGAAAAACTGTTTTTT.

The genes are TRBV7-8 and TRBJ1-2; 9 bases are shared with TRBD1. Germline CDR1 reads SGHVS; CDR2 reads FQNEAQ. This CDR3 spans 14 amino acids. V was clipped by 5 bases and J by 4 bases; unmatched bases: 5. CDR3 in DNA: TGTGCCAGCAGCACGGGACAGGGAATCTATGGCTACACCTTC. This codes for CASSTGQGIYGYTF.

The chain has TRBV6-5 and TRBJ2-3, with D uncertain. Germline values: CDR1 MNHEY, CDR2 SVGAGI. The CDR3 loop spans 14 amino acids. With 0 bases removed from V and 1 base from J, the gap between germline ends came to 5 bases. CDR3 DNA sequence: TGTGCCAGCAGTTACTCCCCAGGCACAGATACGCAGTATTTT. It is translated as CASSYSPGTDTQYF.